Below, 30 T cell receptor beta chains from the same sample are listed, as sequenced in a study of blood T cell repertoires in COVID-19. Libraries were prepared by immunoSEQ multiplex PCR; TCRdb keeps only in-frame clonotypes and omits some of them. The sample has more than 250,000 clones, about 91% seen once. Sequencing input: peripheral blood. All receptors come from a woman aged 30 to 39 with COVID-19, enrolled during active disease.

The chain joins TRBV5-6 to TRBJ1-2, with D possibly being TRBD1 (6 bases). The CDR3 consists of 14 residues. The V gene lost 1 base and the J gene lost 3 bases, with 10 bases spanning the gap. From germline, CDR1 is SGHDT and CDR2 YYEEEE. CDR3 residues: CASSLIQGDYGYTF. DNA for the CDR3: TGTGCCAGCAGCTTGATACAGGGAGACTATGGCTACACCTTC.

J is TRBJ2-5 and V is TRBV7-2; 7 positions match TRBD2. Germline lookup yields CDR1 SGHTA and CDR2 FQGNSA. The CDR3 has 13 amino acids. J gave up 9 bases and V 3 bases, and 7 bases lay outside the gene matches. CDR3 sequence reads: CASSLWGREAQYF. CDR3 nucleotides: TGTGCCAGCAGCTTGTGGGGGAGGGAGGCCCAGTACTTC.

As regards this clone: The same CDR3 also results from other DNA sequences found in this sample. The V call is TRBV6-5, the J call TRBJ1-6; perhaps TRBD1 as D (5 bases). This CDR3 is 12 amino acids long. Germline V gene sequence: CDR1 MNHEY, CDR2 SVGAGI. V lost 2 bases to trimming and J lost 9 bases, with 5 bases between them. In DNA form, the CDR3 reads TGTGCCAGCAGTTACAGGGGTTCACCCCTCCACTTT. This gives the protein CASSYRGSPLHF.

V and J are TRBV7-9 and TRBJ2-4; perhaps TRBD2 as D (6 bases). V was clipped by 5 bases and J by 9 bases, with 17 bases between them. The CDR3 loop spans 14 amino acids. In germline, CDR1 is SEHNR, CDR2 FQNEAQ (reference sequence). The CDR3 loop is CASSTSGGAGIQYF. The CDR3 DNA sequence: TGTGCCAGCAGCACCTCAGGAGGGGCGGGCATTCAGTACTTC. The variable domain in full, completed from reference TRBV7-9 and TRBJ2-4, reads DTGVSQNPRHKITKRGQNVTFRCDPISEHNRLYWYRQTLGQGPEFLTYFQNEAQLEKSRLLSDRFSAERPKGSFSTLEIQRTEQGDSAMYLCASSTSGGAGIQYFGAGTRLSVL.

This clone was recorded a few times. The chain uses TRBV19 and TRBJ1-5, with D possibly being TRBD1 (5 bases). CDR1 is LNHDA, CDR2 SQIVND, per germline (reference sequence). Trimming shortened V by 1 base and J by 0 bases, and 10 bases separated the two germline ends. This CDR3 contains 16 residues. For the CDR3, the DNA is TGTGCCAGTAGTATAGTAGGGGTTTCTAGCAATCAGCCCCAGCATTTT. Amino acid sequence: CASSIVGVSSNQPQHF.

The V call is TRBV5-5, the J call TRBJ1-5; 8 nucleotides align to TRBD1. The germline CDR1 and CDR2 sequences are SGHKS and YYEKEE (reference sequence). The CDR3 is made up of 16 amino acids. The V segment lost 3 bases and the J segment 3 bases; nucleotides outside the gene matches: 8. This chain's CDR3 is CASSSGPGGANQPQHF. The CDR3 bases are TGTGCCAGCAGCTCCGGACCAGGGGGCGCCAATCAGCCCCAGCATTTT.

This chain's CDR3 is CASTLSRRVGAGGYTF. The CDR3 DNA reads as TGTGCCAGCACCTTATCTAGACGGGTGGGGGCCGGTGGCTACACCTTC. The chain employs TRBV28 and TRBJ1-2; tentatively, D is TRBD1 (6 bases). The CDR3 contains 16 residues. The V end lost 7 bases, the J end lost 7 bases, and 25 bases lay between the germline ends. Germline loops: CDR1 MDHEN, CDR2 SYDVKM.

The chain is built from TRBV6-4 and TRBJ2-2, with 8 bases that match TRBD1. V was clipped by 3 bases and J by 5 bases; unmatched bases: 8. There are 16 residues in the CDR3. Per germline, CDR1 MRHNA and CDR2 SNTAGT. The CDR3: CASSDYGQGGTGELFF. CDR3 bases: TGTGCCAGCAGTGATTACGGACAGGGTGGAACCGGGGAGCTGTTTTTT.

The V gene is TRBV18, the J gene TRBJ1-3, with D possibly matching TRBD1 (6 bases). The CDR3 length is 16 residues. Germline CDR1 reads KGHSH; CDR2 reads LQKENI. V dropped 3 bases and J dropped 3 bases, with 15 bases sitting between them. The CDR3 sequence: CASSPRQEVDGNTIYF. In DNA, the CDR3 is TGTGCCAGCTCACCGCGACAGGAGGTCGATGGAAACACCATATATTTT.

The chain is built from TRBV4-1 and TRBJ1-4; D ambiguous. The V gene lost 4 bases and the J gene lost 4 bases, with 7 bases spanning the gap. The CDR3 is 13 amino acids. Germline V gene lookup returns CDR1 MGHRA and CDR2 YSYEKL. CDR3 sequence reads: CASSLLRNEKLFF. The CDR3 region has the DNA TGCGCCAGCAGCCTCCTTCGTAATGAAAAACTGTTTTTT.

The V and J genes are TRBV7-9 and TRBJ2-4; D possibly corresponds to TRBD2 (6 bases). Germline CDR1 SEHNR, CDR2 FQNEAQ (reference sequence). Trimming stripped 3 bases from V and 0 bases from J, with 12 bases between. This CDR3 is 16 amino acids long. The CDR3 region is CASSFEGGAAKNIQYF. Written as DNA, the CDR3 is TGTGCCAGCAGCTTCGAGGGAGGCGCAGCCAAAAACATTCAGTACTTC.

The V and J genes are TRBV5-6 and TRBJ2-2; no definite D call. V lost 4 bases and J lost 4, with 8 bases in between. The CDR3 totals 13 residues. The germline CDR1 and CDR2 sequences are SGHDT and YYEEEE. CDR3 loop: CASSVLITGELFF. The CDR3 DNA is TGTGCCAGCAGCGTTCTAATCACCGGGGAGCTGTTTTTT.

The V gene is TRBV19, the J gene TRBJ1-1; a weak D match, TRBD1 (6 bases). Trimming took off 10 bases at V and 2 bases at J, with 23 bases between the two ends. The germline V gene encodes CDR1 LNHDA and CDR2 SQIVND (reference sequence). This CDR3 region has 16 residues. CDR3 protein: CATNQAGFRGNTEAFF. The CDR3 DNA follows: TGTGCCACCAACCAAGCGGGATTCAGGGGAAACACTGAAGCTTTCTTT.

The rearrangement joins TRBV24-1 to TRBJ2-1; D perhaps matches TRBD1 (6 bases). The CDR3 is 13 residues long. Trimming pared 3 bases from V and 5 bases from J, leaving 7 bases between. Looked up from germline, CDR1 is KGHDR and CDR2 is SFDVKD. CDR3 loop: CATSDPGDNEQFF. CDR3 sequence (DNA): TGTGCCACCAGTGATCCAGGGGACAATGAGCAGTTCTTC.

The gene calls are TRBV19 and TRBJ2-3; D remains ambiguous. Trimming stripped 1 base from V and 2 bases from J, with 7 bases between. Germline V CDR1 and CDR2: LNHDA, SQIVND (reference sequence). The CDR3 loop spans 14 amino acids. CDR3 in amino acids: CASSIGQFTDTQYF. The CDR3 DNA reads TGTGCCAGTAGTATAGGGCAGTTCACAGATACGCAGTATTTT.

V gene TRBV11-2 combines with J gene TRBJ2-6; D remains unclear. V lost 5 bases and J lost 3, with 14 bases in between. The CDR3 covers 16 residues. The germline gives CDR1 SGHAT, CDR2 FQNNGV. CDR3 region: CASSPSRNFGANVLTF. DNA for the CDR3: TGTGCCAGCAGCCCGTCTAGGAATTTTGGGGCCAACGTCCTGACTTTC.

V is TRBV11-3 and J is TRBJ2-3, with a tentative D call TRBD1 (6 bases). Germline V gene sequence: CDR1 SGHNT, CDR2 YENEEA. The V gene lost 5 bases and the J gene lost 2 bases, with 14 bases spanning the gap. There are 15 residues in the CDR3. In DNA, the CDR3 is TGTGCCAGCAGCCAGGACAGAACCCTCACAGATACGCAGTATTTT. Its translation is CASSQDRTLTDTQYF.

Only a few counts were recorded for this clone. The chain links TRBV2 to TRBJ2-7; a possible D gene is TRBD2 (6 bases). CDR1 is SNHLY and CDR2 is FYNNEI in the germline V gene. V was trimmed by 5 bases and J by 0 bases, leaving 14 bases between them. This CDR3 has 15 amino acids. The CDR3 loop is CASSPIRLDSYEQYV. The DNA for the CDR3 is TGTGCCAGCAGTCCGATTAGACTAGACTCCTACGAGCAGTACGTC.

V is TRBV9 and J is TRBJ1-4; 10 bases align to TRBD1. Germline assignment: CDR1 SGDLS and CDR2 YYNGEE. The CDR3 consists of 15 residues. V trimming: 3 bases; J trimming: 8 bases; junction bases outside the gene matches: 7. The CDR3 sequence: CASSAPGQGREKLFF. CDR3 in DNA: TGTGCCAGCAGCGCGCCGGGACAGGGGCGGGAAAAACTGTTTTTT.

This CDR3 reads CASRRDRGFSNSPLHF. The CDR3 DNA sequence: TGTGCCAGCAGACGGGACAGGGGATTTAGTAATTCACCCCTCCACTTT. This chain uses TRBV2 with TRBJ1-6, with 10 bases matching TRBD1. This CDR3 contains 16 residues. Germline trimming cut 6 bases from V and 6 bases from J; bases unmatched to any gene: 8. The germline gives CDR1 SNHLY, CDR2 FYNNEI.

The chain employs TRBV7-8 and TRBJ2-1; 8 bases fit TRBD2. The CDR3 totals 16 residues. The germline V gene encodes CDR1 SGHVS and CDR2 FQNEAQ. V lost 3 bases, J lost 8 bases, and 12 bases stayed unmatched. CDR3 coding DNA: TGTGCCAGCAGCTTCAGCCTCGGGGGGGCCCAGTATGAGCAGTTCTTC. Translated, it gives CASSFSLGGAQYEQFF.

V gene TRBV30 combines with J gene TRBJ1-4, with TRBD1 as a possible D gene (6 bases). The V gene's germline CDR1 is GTSNPN and CDR2 SVGIG (reference sequence). Trimming took off 8 bases at V and 7 bases at J, with 20 bases between the two ends. CDR3 length: 14 amino acids. CDR3 in DNA: TGTGCCGCGTCTCGGGGCAGGGGTTCTGAAAAACTGTTTTTT. Its protein is CAASRGRGSEKLFF.

The rearrangement joins TRBV7-9 to TRBJ1-2, with a tentative D call TRBD1 (5 bases). The CDR3 covers 12 residues. Germline V CDR1 and CDR2: SEHNR, FQNEAQ (reference sequence). Trimming took off 4 bases at V and 14 bases at J, with 17 bases between the two ends. CDR3 loop: CASSSQGTGLTF. As DNA, the CDR3 is TGTGCCAGCAGCTCCCAGGGAACCGGTTTAACCTTC.

The rearrangement uses TRBV18 and TRBJ2-1; no clear D. Germline V gene sequence: CDR1 KGHSH, CDR2 LQKENI. V dropped 0 bases and J dropped 6 bases, with 9 bases sitting between them. This CDR3 has 14 residues. The CDR3 sequence: CASSPPGRSNEQFF. The CDR3 DNA follows: TGTGCCAGCTCACCACCGGGCCGGTCCAATGAGCAGTTCTTC.

J is TRBJ2-5 and V is TRBV3-1 (or the pseudogene TRBV3-2); unclear D gene. V lost 0 bases, J lost 0 bases, and 8 bases lay in between. The germline CDR1 and CDR2 sequences are LGHDT and YNNKEL (reference sequence). This CDR3 is built from 15 residues. The CDR3 DNA reads as TGTGCCAGCAGCCAAGAGTTGCGGTACCAAGAGACCCAGTACTTC. Translating it yields CASSQELRYQETQYF.

The chain is built from TRBV5-6 and TRBJ2-3; 15 nucleotides agree with TRBD2. The germline CDR1 and CDR2 sequences are SGHDT and YYEEEE. J lost 4 bases, V lost 5 bases, and 5 bases had no gene match. The CDR3 consists of 16 residues. Written as DNA, the CDR3 is TGTGCCAGCAGACTGGGACTAGCGGGGGGTGCAGATACGCAGTATTTT. Protein sequence: CASRLGLAGGADTQYF. The complete variable domain, with remaining parts taken from reference TRBV5-6 and TRBJ2-3, reads DAGVTQSPTHLIKTRGQQVTLRCSPKSGHDTVSWYQQALGQGPQFIFQYYEEEERQRGNFPDRFSGHQFPNYSSELNVNALLLGDSALYLCASRLGLAGGADTQYFGPGTRLTVL.

The rearrangement uses TRBV9 and TRBJ1-1; 9 nucleotides match TRBD1. Germline V CDR1 and CDR2: SGDLS, YYNGEE. CDR3 length: 15 residues. J was trimmed by 1 base and V by 4 bases; bases with no gene match: 5. CDR3 residues: CASSLDRGKNTEAFF. Here the CDR3 DNA reads TGTGCCAGCAGCTTGGACAGGGGTAAGAACACTGAAGCTTTCTTT.

For the CDR3, the DNA is TGTGCCAGCAGCAGTAGCGGGGGGGCGATAGAGACCCAGTACTTC. Translated: CASSSSGGAIETQYF. This chain joins TRBV7-8 and TRBJ2-5, with 11 bases lining up with TRBD2. V gave up 5 bases and J gave up 4 bases; unmatched junction bases: 6. This CDR3 is 15 amino acids long. Germline V gives CDR1 SGHVS, CDR2 FQNEAQ. Full variable domain (missing parts from reference TRBV7-8 and TRBJ2-5): GAGVSQSPRYKVAKRGQDVALRCDPISGHVSLFWYQQALGQGPEFLTYFQNEAQLDKSGLPSDRFFAERPEGSVSTLKIQRTQQEDSAVYLCASSSSGGAIETQYFGPGTRLLVL.

The chain uses TRBV10-1 and TRBJ1-1; weak D call: TRBD1 (5 bases). The length of the CDR3 is 14 residues. Trimming removed 6 bases at V and 3 bases at J, with 14 bases between. Germline V gene data show CDR1 as WNHNN and CDR2 as SYGVQD (reference sequence). The CDR3 is CASSLTDGDTEAFF. The CDR3 nucleotides read TGCGCCAGCAGCTTGACAGACGGTGACACTGAAGCTTTCTTT.

The rearrangement uses TRBV6-2 or TRBV6-3 and TRBJ2-5; 9 bases match TRBD1. The length of the CDR3 is 18 residues. Germline-derived CDR1 and CDR2 are MNHEY and SVGEGT. V shed 2 bases, J shed 7 bases, and the junction held 17 bases outside the gene matches. Written as DNA, the CDR3 is TGTGCCAGCAGTTACCCGGAACAACAGGGGGCATCAAGAGGGACCCAGTACTTC. Protein sequence: CASSYPEQQGASRGTQYF.